This TCR beta chain was recovered during a study of CD8 T cells in ankylosing spondylitis. Germline-derived CDR1 and CDR2 are MNHEY and SMNVEV (reference sequence). The V and J ends lost 4 bases and 4 bases respectively, with 11 bases between them. The CDR3 sequence is 14 residues long. In TCRdb, the 5' RACE reads were re-called with MiXCR into one record per CDR3 protein. The sample lists under 55,000 distinct CDR3 sequences, roughly 7.4% seen once, with over 6.5% in the top ten. This clonotype was recorded at least ten times. Sequencing was done on a sample of blood, either unsorted or a sorted T cell fraction (not recorded which). The chain has TRBV27 and TRBJ2-1, with unresolved D. The receptor's source is a female donor with ankylosing spondylitis or in good health (not recorded which). The CDR3 DNA follows: TGTGCCAGCAGTTCCCCCGAGCAGTACAATGAGCAGTTCTTC. It codes for CASSSPEQYNEQFF.